This TCR beta chain was retrieved from a study of OX40 agonist ivuxolimab in advanced cancers. Study results and limitations: On average, CD8+ T cells had more expanded clones than CD4+.

A note on this clone: Antigen: not known.

Assay used: immunoSEQ multiplex PCR; TCRdb lists only in-frame clones, some missing. Of more than 50,000 clones in the sample, 75% to 90% are singletons; the top ten hold about 2%. Peripheral blood came from all dose cohorts at three timepoints. The sample here was CD4+ or CD8+ T cells sorted from blood, taken in a trial of the OX40 agonist ivuxolimab. The TCR originated in an adult with an advanced solid tumor such as melanoma, head and neck, liver or kidney cancer.

CDR3 sequence reads: CASSLAGRGNGYTF. In DNA, the CDR3 is TGTGCCAGCAGCTTAGCAGGAAGGGGGAATGGCTACACCTTC. J is TRBJ1-2 and V is TRBV7-8; TRBD1 might be the D (6 bases). The germline CDR1 and CDR2 sequences are SGHVS and FQNEAQ. Trimming left V 0 bases short and J 6 bases short, with 11 bases between. The CDR3 is 14 residues long. Combining the CDR3 with reference TRBV7-8 and TRBJ1-2 gives the whole variable domain GAGVSQSPRYKVAKRGQDVALRCDPISGHVSLFWYQQALGQGPEFLTYFQNEAQLDKSGLPSDRFFAERPEGSVSTLKIQRTQQEDSAVYLCASSLAGRGNGYTFGSGTRLTVV.